The sequence of this T cell receptor (beta chain) was determined in a study of metastatic and nonmetastatic thyroid tumors. Background on the study: Thyroid patients, malignant and benign, had repertoires compared across blood and tumor or nodule tissue. Whole-study findings and limits: In blood and tumor, TCR beta diversity was reportedly significantly higher in malignant thyroid tumors than in benign nodules.

TCRdb re-called clones via MiXCR from the PCR reads. The table has nearly 15,000 clones, roughly 20% seen once. Prior to thyroid surgery, none of the patients had received any treatment. V was clipped by 2 bases and J by 2 bases, with 10 bases between them. The CDR3 is made up of 14 amino acids. The germline V gene encodes CDR1 DFQATT and CDR2 SNEGSKA (reference sequence). On this clone: Its antigen remains unknown.

V is TRBV20-1 and J is TRBJ1-5; D gene ambiguous. The sequenced sample was blood. The receptor comes from a female donor with papillary thyroid cancer or a benign thyroid nodule (not recorded which). Some clones in this sample may be carry-over from other donors' samples. The CDR3 DNA reads TGCAGTGCTAGAAACCCGGAGGGCAATCAGCCCCAGCATTTT. Protein: CSARNPEGNQPQHF.